This record looks at one T cell receptor beta chain sequence and its context. This entry belongs to a study of T cells in Graves' hyperthyroidism and ophthalmopathy. Germline V gene sequence: CDR1 SNHLY, CDR2 FYNNEI. The CDR3 runs 15 residues. V was trimmed by 6 bases and J by 1 base, leaving 14 bases between them. Amplification of TCR beta CDR3 regions was performed using RNA transcripts as template. The HTBI set primed first-round TCR CDR3 RT-PCR. TCRdb used MiXCR to reprocess the multiplex PCR reads, holding one entry per CDR3 protein. The sample gives about 400,000 distinct CDR3 sequences, around 15% of which show up once; 25% to 30% is in the top ten.

The sequence came from a man in his fifties with Graves' ophthalmopathy. The chain is built from TRBV2 and TRBJ2-3; D may correspond to TRBD1 or TRBD2 (6 bases each). Sequenced material: blood. CDR3 amino acids: CASRGALAGTDTQYF. The CDR3, as DNA: TGTGCCAGCAGGGGGGCACTAGCAGGCACAGATACGCAGTATTTT.